This T cell receptor beta chain came from a study of T cell repertoires in cytomegalovirus infection. Trimming removed 1 base at V and 8 bases at J, with 11 bases between. The length of the CDR3 is 14 residues. CDR1 MGHDK and CDR2 SYGVNS come from the germline V gene. TCRdb used MiXCR to reprocess the reads, holding one entry per CDR3 protein. The sample includes 110,000 to 150,000 distinct CDR3 sequences, approximately 30% seen only once; the top ten take around 50%. This clonotype occurred many times. Its antigen is undetermined. The V gene is TRBV25-1, the J gene TRBJ1-4, with unresolved D. The sequence was obtained from a human donor in good health (CMV status not recorded). Some clones in this sample may be carry-over from other donors' samples. Sample: CD8+ T cells from cultured PBMCs, taken from culture after CMV antigen stimulation. The CDR3 coding sequence is TGTGCCAGCAGTGAATGGAGAAAGGCGGAAAAACTGTTTTTT. This codes for CASSEWRKAEKLFF.